This is a list of T cell receptor beta chains from one sample in a study of identical twins. TCRdb reprocessed the 5' RACE reads with MiXCR, giving one entry per CDR3 protein. The sample lists 200,000 to 250,000 distinct CDR3 sequences; 6.5% to 9% were seen once. These data were likewise used in another study, on yellow fever vaccine responses in identical twins.

Sequenced sample: CD8+ T cells sorted from blood. The receptors shown here come from a young woman in good health. The CDR3 runs from the conserved cysteine through the conserved F or W. Fields, in order: clone size, D gene, J gene, V gene, CDR3 DNA, CDR3 protein. The D gene is left open where the match is weak. Clone sizes are given selectively: once, few, many, or a class where the clone is expanded.

size: NA
D: TRBD1
J: TRBJ2-5
V: TRBV14
DNA: TGTGCCAGCAGCCAAGAGGGACAGGGGGTTCTGGAAGAGACCCAGTACTTC
CDR3: CASSQEGQGVLEETQYF

size: NA
D: NA
J: TRBJ1-1
V: TRBV28
DNA: TGTGCCAGCGCCCGTCTAGGGCGAACTGAAGCTTTCTTT
CDR3: CASARLGRTEAFF

size: NA
D: NA
J: TRBJ2-7
V: TRBV27
DNA: TGTGCCAGCAGTTTAAGGTCAACACTTAGCTACGAGCAGTACTTC
CDR3: CASSLRSTLSYEQYF

size: NA
D: NA
J: TRBJ1-1
V: TRBV27
DNA: TGTGCCAGCAGTTTTGTGCGGTACACTGAAGCTTTCTTT
CDR3: CASSFVRYTEAFF

size: NA
D: TRBD1
J: TRBJ1-1
V: TRBV20-1
DNA: TGCAGTGCTAGAGGGCTGACAGGGGCAAACACTGAAGCTTTCTTT
CDR3: CSARGLTGANTEAFF

size: many
D: TRBD1
J: TRBJ1-1
V: TRBV28
DNA: TGTGCCAGCCGTCCCTTGACAGGGGCAAACACTGAAGCTTTCTTT
CDR3: CASRPLTGANTEAFF

size: few
D: TRBD1
J: TRBJ2-1
V: TRBV7-6
DNA: TGTGCCAGCAGCTTGACCGGGACAGGGGTTACGCACAATGAGCAGTTCTTC
CDR3: CASSLTGTGVTHNEQFF

size: many
D: NA
J: TRBJ2-1
V: TRBV11-3
DNA: TGTGCCAGCAGCACGAGATCGGGAGCCTCCTACAATGAGCAGTTCTTC
CDR3: CASSTRSGASYNEQFF

size: many
D: NA
J: TRBJ2-1
V: TRBV12-3/TRBV12-4
DNA: TGTGCCAGCAGTTTAGGAGGAACTGCATACAATGAGCAGTTCTTC
CDR3: CASSLGGTAYNEQFF

size: few
D: TRBD1
J: TRBJ1-4
V: TRBV20-1
DNA: TGCAGTGCTAACCCCGGGACAGGGACGGAAAAACTGTTTTTT
CDR3: CSANPGTGTEKLFF

size: NA
D: NA
J: TRBJ2-1
V: TRBV9
DNA: TGTGCCAGCAGCGTAGATCTAGCCGGATACAATGAGCAGTTCTTC
CDR3: CASSVDLAGYNEQFF

size: few
D: NA
J: TRBJ2-2
V: TRBV6-1
DNA: TGTGCCAGCTGGGGGAACACCGGGGAGCTGTTTTTT
CDR3: CASWGNTGELFF

size: NA
D: NA
J: TRBJ2-1
V: TRBV28
DNA: TGTGCCAGCAGTTTTTGGACCAATGAGCAGTTCTTC
CDR3: CASSFWTNEQFF

size: NA
D: NA
J: TRBJ2-1
V: TRBV9
DNA: TGTGCCAGCAGCGTAGACCCTAGCGCCTACAATGAGCAGTTCTTC
CDR3: CASSVDPSAYNEQFF

size: NA
D: NA
J: TRBJ1-2
V: TRBV3-1
DNA: TGTGCCAGCAGCCAACAGAGATCCTATGGCTACACCTTC
CDR3: CASSQQRSYGYTF

size: many
D: TRBD2
J: TRBJ2-7
V: TRBV28
DNA: TGTGCCAGCAGTCCGCTGGCGGGGGGGTTCTACGAGCAGTACTTC
CDR3: CASSPLAGGFYEQYF

size: many
D: TRBD2
J: TRBJ2-7
V: TRBV5-1
DNA: TGCGCCAGCAGCCTCCGGACTAGCGGGACAGACGAGCAGTACTTC
CDR3: CASSLRTSGTDEQYF

size: many
D: NA
J: TRBJ2-2
V: TRBV5-1
DNA: TGCGCCAGCAGCCCCTGGGGAACCGGGGAGCTGTTTTTT
CDR3: CASSPWGTGELFF

size: few
D: TRBD2
J: TRBJ2-5
V: TRBV6-5
DNA: TGTGCCAGCAGTTATCGAGCGGGGGGGCCGCGGGAGACCCAGTACTTC
CDR3: CASSYRAGGPRETQYF

size: NA
D: NA
J: TRBJ2-1
V: TRBV9
DNA: TGTGCCAGCAGCGTAGATCAGCGGTTCTACAATGAGCAGTTCTTC
CDR3: CASSVDQRFYNEQFF

size: NA
D: NA
J: TRBJ2-1
V: TRBV27
DNA: TGTGCCAGCAGTCCGCGGGACCACCTGCCGGGTGAGCAGTTCTTC
CDR3: CASSPRDHLPGEQFF

size: many
D: TRBD1
J: TRBJ1-5
V: TRBV4-2
DNA: TGTGCCAGCAGCCAGGGGGACAGGGCTCTTCATCAGCCCCAGCATTTT
CDR3: CASSQGDRALHQPQHF

size: NA
D: NA
J: TRBJ2-7
V: TRBV2
DNA: TGTGCCAGCGTGGAGCGGAGCGACTACGAGCAGTACTTC
CDR3: CASVERSDYEQYF

size: many
D: TRBD1
J: TRBJ2-7
V: TRBV9
DNA: TGTGCCAGCAGCGTAGGACAGGGGGCGTACGAGCAGTACTTC
CDR3: CASSVGQGAYEQYF

size: many
D: TRBD2
J: TRBJ2-1
V: TRBV11-2
DNA: TGTGCCAGCAGCCTAGGACTAGCGGTTAACAATGAGCAGTTCTTC
CDR3: CASSLGLAVNNEQFF

size: few
D: NA
J: TRBJ2-7
V: TRBV27
DNA: TGTGCCAGCAGTTTAAATTCCGGGGGCATTCACGAGCAGTACTTC
CDR3: CASSLNSGGIHEQYF

size: NA
D: TRBD2
J: TRBJ2-2
V: TRBV7-6
DNA: TGTGCCAGCAGCTCCGGACTAGCGGCCACCGGGGAGCTGTTTTTT
CDR3: CASSSGLAATGELFF

size: many
D: NA
J: TRBJ2-7
V: TRBV12-3/TRBV12-4
DNA: TGTGCCAGCAGCTTGACTACCTACGAGCAGTACTTC
CDR3: CASSLTTYEQYF

size: few
D: NA
J: TRBJ2-7
V: TRBV20-1
DNA: TGCAGTGCTAGAGATCCTGAGGGGACCTACTACGAGCAGTACTTC
CDR3: CSARDPEGTYYEQYF

size: NA
D: TRBD2
J: TRBJ2-7
V: TRBV11-3
DNA: TGTGCCAGCAGCCCAGCGGGAGGGCCTCCGTACGAGCAGTACTTC
CDR3: CASSPAGGPPYEQYF

size: few
D: NA
J: TRBJ2-3
V: TRBV11-2
DNA: TGTGCCAGCAGCTTAGTTTGGCCCGGCACAGATACGCAGTATTTT
CDR3: CASSLVWPGTDTQYF

size: NA
D: NA
J: TRBJ1-3
V: TRBV20-1
DNA: TGCAGTGCTAGAGACCCCGACCGGAGCTCTGGAAACACCATATATTTT
CDR3: CSARDPDRSSGNTIYF

size: many
D: NA
J: TRBJ2-3
V: TRBV12-3/TRBV12-4
DNA: TGTGCCAGCAGTGCCGAGACCGGTTCAACTAGCACAGATACGCAGTATTTT
CDR3: CASSAETGSTSTDTQYF

size: few
D: NA
J: TRBJ1-1
V: TRBV29-1
DNA: TGCAGCGCCCTCTACATCGGGAACACTGAAGCTTTCTTT
CDR3: CSALYIGNTEAFF

size: few
D: NA
J: TRBJ2-3
V: TRBV16
DNA: TGTGCCAGCAGCCTGAACTCAGGTACGCAGTATTTT
CDR3: CASSLNSGTQYF

size: many
D: NA
J: TRBJ2-2
V: TRBV29-1
DNA: TGCAGCGTTGTAGGAGCGAACACCGGGGAGCTGTTTTTT
CDR3: CSVVGANTGELFF

size: NA
D: NA
J: TRBJ2-7
V: TRBV29-1
DNA: TGCAGCGTTGGTTTTGCCATCTACGAGCAGTACTTC
CDR3: CSVGFAIYEQYF

size: few
D: TRBD1
J: TRBJ2-1
V: TRBV14
DNA: TGTGCCAGCAGCCAAACAGGGGGTGGTGAGCAGTTCTTC
CDR3: CASSQTGGGEQFF

size: few
D: NA
J: TRBJ1-5
V: TRBV21-1
DNA: TGTGCCAGCAGCTCACCCACTCCGGCCGGGGCTGCAGGGCAGCCCCAGCATTTT
CDR3: CASSSPTPAGAAGQPQHF

size: NA
D: TRBD2
J: TRBJ2-5
V: TRBV20-1
DNA: TGCAGTGCTAGAGGCATGGGACTAGCGGGAGTCTCGGAGACCCAGTACTTC
CDR3: CSARGMGLAGVSETQYF

size: many
D: TRBD1
J: TRBJ1-1
V: TRBV12-3/TRBV12-4
DNA: TGTGCCAGCAGTGGAGACAGGGTCACTGAAGCTTTCTTT
CDR3: CASSGDRVTEAFF